Listed below are T cell receptor beta chains from one sample, sequenced in a study of CD8 T cells in ankylosing spondylitis. TCRdb redid the calling of the 5' RACE reads with MiXCR, one entry per CDR3 protein. The table includes more than 650,000 distinct CDR3 sequences, approximately 12% detected once. Material: blood, either unsorted or a sorted T cell fraction (not recorded which). The receptor source for this set is a male donor with ankylosing spondylitis. Each CDR3 is given without its conserved first and last residue. Size tells how often a clone was seen (once, few, many) or the class of an expanded clone, and some rows leave it out.

size	V	J	CDR3
NA	TRBV10-3	TRBJ2-1	AISESIGQF
NA	TRBV29-1	TRBJ1-1	SVAGWNTEAF
once	TRBV14	TRBJ2-1	ASSRYRLAGDYNEQF
many	TRBV5-1	TRBJ2-1	ASSLEGGTYNEQF
many	TRBV4-3	TRBJ1-2	ASSDVYGYT
NA	TRBV4-3	TRBJ1-3	ASSQDNRGNTIY
NA	TRBV2	TRBJ2-3	ASILADRITDTQY
NA	TRBV7-7	TRBJ2-5	ASSIRQKETQY
NA	TRBV11-2	TRBJ2-3	ASSQLISDTQY
few	TRBV27	TRBJ1-6	ASSLAGGQDSPLH
many	TRBV29-1	TRBJ2-7	SVSRPGSPSYEQY
few	TRBV30	TRBJ1-1	AWSVHAGTEAF
NA	TRBV6-2/TRBV6-3	TRBJ1-1	ASSFRGWLTEAF
few	TRBV6-1	TRBJ2-3	ASTWDTTTDTQY
many	TRBV29-1	TRBJ2-1	SVEGIAERTLYYNEQF
many	TRBV20-1	TRBJ1-1	SADPDSMNTEAF
once	TRBV10-3	TRBJ2-2	AISAPVRGVTSRELF
NA	TRBV4-3	TRBJ1-3	ASSLGGQGSPGNTIY
NA	TRBV7-6	TRBJ2-2	ASSPHLGEGPGELF
few	TRBV11-3	TRBJ1-1	ASSFARSTEAF
few	TRBV24-1	TRBJ1-4	ATSSTGDAEKLF